The clone carrying this TCR beta chain has at least ten counts. This entry comes from a study of T-cell memory formation after mild COVID-19. The CDR3 sequence is 15 residues long. Per the germline V gene, CDR1 is MNHNS and CDR2 is SASEGT. Trimming cost V 1 base and J 0 bases, with 10 bases left between them. TCRdb reprocessed the 5' RACE reads via MiXCR and lists one record per CDR3 protein. The sample has roughly 110,000 distinct CDR3 sequences, about 20% seen once. The source material was PBMCs or a T cell subset sorted from them (not recorded which). This sequence originates from a man aged 18 to 30 who had mild COVID-19 (a few samples of this study predate the infection). Cell type and time point are not known. The chain couples TRBV6-1 to TRBJ2-7; D is possibly TRBD2 (6 bases). The CDR3 bases are TGTGCCAGCAGTGAAGGGGACTCGAGCTCCTACGAGCAGTACTTC. Its translation is CASSEGDSSSYEQYF.